This T cell receptor (beta chain) was observed in a study of blood T cell repertoires in COVID-19. The assay was immunoSEQ multiplex PCR, and TCRdb's table has in-frame clones only and misses some. The table has approximately 140,000 clones, roughly four fifths seen once. With 6 bases removed from V and 5 bases from J, the gap between germline ends came to 17 bases. The V gene's germline CDR1 is SNHLY and CDR2 FYNNEI. The CDR3 is made up of 14 amino acids. Sequenced sample: peripheral blood. This TCR was recovered from a human donor with acute or convalescent COVID-19. The donor label of this sample is uncertain. The rearrangement uses TRBV2 and TRBJ2-7; D may be TRBD2 (6 bases). In nucleotides, the CDR3 is TGTGCCAGCAGGGACCCCGGGGGTAGCAACGAGCAGTACTTC. Residues: CASRDPGGSNEQYF.